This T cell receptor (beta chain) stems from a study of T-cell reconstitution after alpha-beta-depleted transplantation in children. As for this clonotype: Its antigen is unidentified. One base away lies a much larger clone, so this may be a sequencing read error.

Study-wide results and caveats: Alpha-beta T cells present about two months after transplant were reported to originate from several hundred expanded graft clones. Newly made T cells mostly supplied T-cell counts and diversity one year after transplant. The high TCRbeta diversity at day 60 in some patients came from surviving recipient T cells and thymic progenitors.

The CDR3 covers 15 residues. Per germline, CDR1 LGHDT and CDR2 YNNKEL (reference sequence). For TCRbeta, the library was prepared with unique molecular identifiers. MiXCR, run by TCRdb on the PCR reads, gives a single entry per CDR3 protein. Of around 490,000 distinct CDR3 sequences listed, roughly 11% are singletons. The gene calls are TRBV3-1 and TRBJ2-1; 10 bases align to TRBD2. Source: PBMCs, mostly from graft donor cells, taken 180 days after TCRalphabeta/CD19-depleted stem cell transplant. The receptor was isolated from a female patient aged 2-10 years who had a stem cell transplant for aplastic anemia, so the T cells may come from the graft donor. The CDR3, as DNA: TGTGCCTGCAGCCAAGATCGCCTAGCGGGAGATGAGCAGTTCTTC. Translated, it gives CACSQDRLAGDEQFF.